These 23 T cell receptor beta chains were all obtained from the same sample, sequenced in a study of blood T cell repertoires in COVID-19. The data were produced by immunoSEQ multiplex PCR, yet TCRdb's version contains in-frame clones alone and is incomplete. The table records around 68,000 clones, 85% to 95% of them present only once. Sequenced: peripheral blood. All receptors come from a man between 65 and 85 years old with active COVID-19.

This clone was observed once. The chain combines TRBV7-8 with TRBJ1-5; the D gene is possibly TRBD1 (6 bases). Germline values: CDR1 SGHVS, CDR2 FQNEAQ. Trimming pared 5 bases from V and 5 bases from J, leaving 16 bases between. The CDR3 is 15 residues long. The CDR3 is CASSPPMGAHQPQHF. Written as DNA, the CDR3 is TGTGCCAGCAGCCCCCCGATGGGGGCCCATCAGCCCCAGCATTTT.

The chain links TRBV6-5 to TRBJ2-2; the D is unclear. Germline-derived CDR1 and CDR2 are MNHEY and SVGAGI. V was trimmed by 4 bases and J by 8 bases, leaving 11 bases between them. CDR3 length: 13 residues. The DNA for the CDR3 is TGTGCCAGCAGTTCCTCCCCGGGTGGGGAGCTGTTTTTT. Amino acids: CASSSSPGGELFF.

The chain recombines TRBV6-6 with TRBJ2-5; tentative D call: TRBD2 (6 bases). Germline CDR1 is MNHNY and CDR2 is SVGAGI (reference sequence). The CDR3 loop spans 11 amino acids. V was cut by 6 bases and J by 8 bases, with 10 bases left in between. CDR3 residues: CASRQGGTQYF. In DNA, the CDR3 is TGTGCCAGCAGGCAGGGAGGTACCCAGTACTTC.

The genes are TRBV5-1 and TRBJ2-5; TRBD1 might be the D (5 bases). Looked up from germline, CDR1 is SGHRS and CDR2 is YFSETQ. V dropped 0 bases and J dropped 5 bases, with 11 bases sitting between them. The CDR3 length is 14 residues. Here the CDR3 DNA reads TGCGCCAGCAGCTTGGCCGGCAGGGTTGAGACCCAGTACTTC. This encodes CASSLAGRVETQYF.

The J gene is TRBJ2-5, the V gene TRBV2; possibly TRBD2 for D (5 bases). The germline CDR1 and CDR2 sequences are SNHLY and FYNNEI. The ends were cut back, 5 bases at V and 10 bases at J, with 11 bases in the middle. The CDR3 consists of 11 residues. CDR3 sequence (DNA): TGTGCCAGCAGTCGACGGGAAGACCAGTACTTC. Its translation is CASSRREDQYF.

The CDR3 bases are TGCGCCAGCAGCCCTCGGACAGAAGTTCTGTCAAAGTCTGGAAACACCATATATTTT. It specifies CASSPRTEVLSKSGNTIYF. This chain uses TRBV4-1 with TRBJ1-3; possible D gene TRBD1, 6 bases. Germline V gene lookup returns CDR1 MGHRA and CDR2 YSYEKL. V was pared by 4 bases and J by 1 base, with 23 bases between. The CDR3 is made up of 19 amino acids.

The chain employs TRBV18 and TRBJ2-7, with a possible D match to TRBD2 (6 bases). The CDR3 loop spans 14 amino acids. The V and J ends lost 4 bases and 0 bases respectively, with 10 bases between them. Per the germline V gene, CDR1 is KGHSH and CDR2 is LQKENI. CDR3 coding DNA: TGTGCCAGCTCACAGGACTACTCCTCCTACGAGCAGTACTTC. This gives the protein CASSQDYSSYEQYF.

In its sample, this clone was seen once. The genes are TRBV5-4 and TRBJ2-3; a weak D match, TRBD1 (5 bases). The CDR3 spans 15 residues. The V end lost 0 bases, the J end lost 2 bases, and 10 bases lay between the germline ends. Germline CDR1 reads SGHNT; CDR2 reads YYREEE (reference sequence). In DNA form, the CDR3 reads TGTGCCAGCAGCTTGGGCGGCAGGGCCACAGATACGCAGTATTTT. Translation gives CASSLGGRATDTQYF. Combining the CDR3 with reference TRBV5-4 and TRBJ2-3 gives the whole variable domain ETGVTQSPTHLIKTRGQQVTLRCSSQSGHNTVSWYQQALGQGPQFIFQYYREEENGRGNFPPRFSGLQFPNYSSELNVNALELDDSALYLCASSLGGRATDTQYFGPGTRLTVL.

CDR3 sequence: CASSLTSRYNEQFF. In nucleotides, the CDR3 is TGTGCCAGCAGCTTAACGTCTAGATACAATGAGCAGTTCTTC. The chain links TRBV7-3 to TRBJ2-1, with D unresolved. Germline V CDR1 and CDR2: SGHTA, FQGTGA. Trimming stripped 0 bases from V and 4 bases from J, with 7 bases between. The CDR3 is 14 residues long.

This clone was recorded once. The chain couples TRBV7-2 to TRBJ1-2; TRBD1 aligns across 10 bases. Losses at the gene ends were 4 bases for V and 7 bases for J; bases not matched to a gene: 6. CDR3 length: 14 residues. Germline V gene lookup returns CDR1 SGHTA and CDR2 FQGNSA. In DNA form, the CDR3 reads TGTGCCAGCAGCTGGACCGGGACAGGGGTTGGCTACACCTTC. Its protein product is CASSWTGTGVGYTF.

The chain couples TRBV5-1 to TRBJ2-5; D is perhaps TRBD1 (6 bases). Germline CDR1 SGHRS, CDR2 YFSETQ. This CDR3 spans 15 amino acids. The V and J ends lost 4 bases and 4 bases respectively, with 17 bases between them. The CDR3 nucleotides are TGCGCCAGCAGCCCTACAGGGTGGTTTTTAGAGACCCAGTACTTC. Amino acids: CASSPTGWFLETQYF.

As to this clone: The sample contains more than one DNA sequence encoding this CDR3. V is TRBV18 and J is TRBJ2-3; 8 nucleotides align to TRBD1. CDR1 and CDR2 (germline): KGHSH, LQKENI. Losses at the gene ends were 0 bases for V and 5 bases for J; bases not matched to a gene: 7. The CDR3 runs to 16 residues. The CDR3 reads CASSPPVAGGRDTQYF. The CDR3 DNA reads as TGTGCCAGCTCACCACCTGTGGCAGGGGGCAGAGATACGCAGTATTTT.

The chain joins TRBV27 to TRBJ2-1, with D possibly being TRBD1 (6 bases). The V gene lost 2 bases and the J gene lost 5 bases, with 13 bases spanning the gap. The CDR3 consists of 15 residues. Germline values: CDR1 MNHEY, CDR2 SMNVEV (reference sequence). CDR3 region: CASSLLTGPNNEQFF. The DNA of the CDR3 is TGTGCCAGCAGTTTACTGACAGGACCTAACAATGAGCAGTTCTTC.

This clone was recorded once. The V gene is TRBV28, the J gene TRBJ1-4, with 7 nucleotides matching TRBD1. V was clipped by 3 bases and J by 2 bases; unmatched bases: 6. The germline V gene has CDR1 MDHEN and CDR2 SYDVKM. The CDR3 is 16 residues long. DNA for the CDR3: TGTGCCAGCAGTTTGTTTACAGGGGAGACTAATGAAAAACTGTTTTTT. Amino acid sequence: CASSLFTGETNEKLFF.

This chain links TRBV2 with TRBJ1-2; 8 bases align to TRBD1. CDR3 length: 16 amino acids. Looked up from germline, CDR1 is SNHLY and CDR2 is FYNNEI. The V segment lost 0 bases and the J segment 4 bases; nucleotides outside the gene matches: 7. Here the CDR3 DNA reads TGTGCCAGCAGTGAAGCACCAGGGGGCAGTAGCTATGGCTACACCTTC. Its protein product is CASSEAPGGSSYGYTF.

J is TRBJ2-3 and V is TRBV7-9; D possibly corresponds to TRBD2 (6 bases). The germline V gene has CDR1 SEHNR and CDR2 FQNEAQ (reference sequence). This CDR3 region has 15 residues. The V and J ends lost 3 bases and 0 bases respectively, with 10 bases between them. The DNA for the CDR3 is TGTGCCAGCAGCTTTGTAGCGGAAAGCACAGATACGCAGTATTTT. It codes for CASSFVAESTDTQYF.

The V gene is TRBV15, the J gene TRBJ2-1; the match to TRBD1 covers 10 bases. V lost 3 bases and J lost 4; bases outside the gene matches: 3. This CDR3 region has 15 residues. Looked up from germline, CDR1 is LNHNV and CDR2 is YYDKDF (reference sequence). CDR3 sequence: CATSSWTGGYNEQFF. The CDR3, as DNA: TGTGCCACCAGCAGTTGGACAGGGGGTTACAATGAGCAGTTCTTC.

The chain combines TRBV5-1 with TRBJ1-6, with D unclear. V lost 0 bases and J 7 bases, leaving 8 bases between the germline ends. CDR1 is SGHRS and CDR2 is YFSETQ in the germline V gene. This CDR3 comprises 14 residues. This CDR3 is CASSLGTVNSPLHF. CDR3 DNA: TGCGCCAGCAGCTTGGGTACAGTAAATTCACCCCTCCACTTT.

This sequence joins TRBV4-3 and TRBJ2-7; TRBD2 matches 9 bases. This CDR3 has 16 amino acids. Germline V CDR1 and CDR2: LGHNA, YSLEER. V was pared by 4 bases and J by 6 bases, with 13 bases of the junction left unmatched. The CDR3 nucleotides read TGCGCCAGCAGCCGCGGAGCTAGCGGGGAGTCCCTCGAGCAGTACTTC. Its protein is CASSRGASGESLEQYF.

The CDR3 spells CASSPYRGTTDTQYF. The CDR3 bases are TGTGCCAGCAGCCCGTACAGGGGTACCACAGATACGCAGTATTTT. This chain joins TRBV7-8 and TRBJ2-3; 7 nucleotides match TRBD1. The V and J ends lost 5 bases and 2 bases, in that order; junction bases with no gene match: 7. This CDR3 region has 15 residues. Per germline, CDR1 SGHVS and CDR2 FQNEAQ.

The chain employs TRBV21-1 and TRBJ2-2; whether TRBD2, the table's D call, matches the DNA was not checked. TRBV21-1 is reported as a pseudogene. This CDR3 has 17 residues. CDR3 sequence (DNA): TGTGCCAGCAGCAGGGAGCGAACCATCCCGAACACCGGGGAGCTGTTTTTT. Amino acids: CASSRERTIPNTGELFF.

V usage is TRBV13 and J usage is TRBJ2-5, with D tentatively TRBD2 (6 bases). CDR1 is PRHDT and CDR2 is FYEKMQ in the germline V gene (reference sequence). CDR3 length: 14 residues. The V end was cut by 3 bases, the J end by 4 bases, with 12 bases between. The CDR3 DNA follows: TGTGCCAGCAGCTTTGGAAGGGGAGGAGAGACCCAGTACTTC. Translating gives CASSFGRGGETQYF.

The chain recombines TRBV24-1 with TRBJ1-6; 12 nucleotides line up with TRBD1. Per the germline V gene, CDR1 is KGHDR and CDR2 is SFDVKD. The junction had 2 bases not matched to a gene; V was cut back by 3 bases and J by 9 bases. The CDR3 is made up of 15 amino acids. The CDR3, as DNA: TGTGCCACCAGTGATGGGACAGGGGGCGGTTCACCCCTCCACTTT. Its protein product is CATSDGTGGGSPLHF.